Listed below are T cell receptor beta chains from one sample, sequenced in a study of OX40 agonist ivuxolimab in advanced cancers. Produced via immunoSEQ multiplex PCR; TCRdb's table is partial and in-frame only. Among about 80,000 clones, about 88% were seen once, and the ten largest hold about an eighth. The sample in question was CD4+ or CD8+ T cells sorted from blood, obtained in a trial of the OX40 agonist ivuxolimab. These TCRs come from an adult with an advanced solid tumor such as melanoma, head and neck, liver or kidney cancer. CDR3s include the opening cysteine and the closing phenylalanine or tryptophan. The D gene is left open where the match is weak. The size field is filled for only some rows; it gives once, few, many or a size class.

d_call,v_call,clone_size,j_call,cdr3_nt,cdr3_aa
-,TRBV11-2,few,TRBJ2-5,TGTGCCAGCAGCTTGATGTCAGGGGCGCAAGAGACCCAGTACTTC,CASSLMSGAQETQYF
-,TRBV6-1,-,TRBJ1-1,TGTGCCAGCAGTATGAACACTGAAGCTTTCTTT,CASSMNTEAFF
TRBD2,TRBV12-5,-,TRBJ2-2,TGTGCTAGTGGTCGGACTAGCGGGAGGGCCGGGGAGCTGTTTTTT,CASGRTSGRAGELFF
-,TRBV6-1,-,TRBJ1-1,TGTGCCAGCAGTGAACGGTACGGGGGATCCACTGAAGCTTTCTTT,CASSERYGGSTEAFF
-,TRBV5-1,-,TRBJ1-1,TGCGCCAGCAGCGAAACAGGGAACACTGAAGCTTTCTTT,CASSETGNTEAFF
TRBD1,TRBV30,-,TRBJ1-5,TGTGCCTGCGCAGGGCAGGGGGCAGGTCAGCCCCAGCATTTT,CACAGQGAGQPQHF
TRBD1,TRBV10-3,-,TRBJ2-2,TGTGCCATCAGAGGACAGGACACCGGGGAGCTGTTTTTT,CAIRGQDTGELFF
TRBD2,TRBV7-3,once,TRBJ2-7,TGTGCCAGCAGCCCTAGCGGGAGCGATTACGAGCAGTACTTC,CASSPSGSDYEQYF
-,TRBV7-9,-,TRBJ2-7,TGTGCCAGCAGACCCGGAGGGTCCTACGAGCAGTACTTC,CASRPGGSYEQYF
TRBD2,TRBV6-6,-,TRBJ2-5,TGTGCCAGCAGTGACTCCGGGGCTAGCGGGAAAGAGACCCAGTACTTC,CASSDSGASGKETQYF
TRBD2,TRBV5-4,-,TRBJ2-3,TGTGCCAGCAGCTCTAGCGGACTAGCGGGAGGGGCAGATACGCAGTATTTT,CASSSSGLAGGADTQYF
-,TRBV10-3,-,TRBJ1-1,TGTGCCATCAGTGACGGCACTGAAGCTTTCTTT,CAISDGTEAFF
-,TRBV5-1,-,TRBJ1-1,TGCGCCAGCAGTTCTAACGCAGGGGATACTGAAGCTTTCTTT,CASSSNAGDTEAFF
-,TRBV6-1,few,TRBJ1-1,TGTGCCAGCAGTGCCACCGGGCTCCACACTGAAGCTTTCTTT,CASSATGLHTEAFF
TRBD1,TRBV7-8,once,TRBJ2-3,TGTGCCAGCAGCTCCCGGGACAGGGGGCTTACAGATACGCAGTATTTT,CASSSRDRGLTDTQYF
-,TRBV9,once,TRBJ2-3,TGTGCCAGCAGCGTAGAGGGGGGTCCCCCAGATACGCAGTATTTT,CASSVEGGPPDTQYF
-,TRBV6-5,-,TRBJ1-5,TGTGCCAGCAGCATCGGACGGAATCAGCCCCAGCATTTT,CASSIGRNQPQHF
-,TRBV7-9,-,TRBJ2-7,TGTGCCAGCAGCTTAGGGTCATTTCCCTTCGAGCAGTACTTC,CASSLGSFPFEQYF
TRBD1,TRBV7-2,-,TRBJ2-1,TGTGCCAGCAGCTTATGGCAGGGGGTGAATAATGAGCAGTTCTTC,CASSLWQGVNNEQFF
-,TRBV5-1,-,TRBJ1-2,TGCGCCAGCAGCGGGGGCCTCGGCTATGGCTACACCTTC,CASSGGLGYGYTF
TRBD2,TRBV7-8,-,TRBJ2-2,TGTGCCAGCAGCCCAAAGGGTAGCGGGAGCTTCACCGGGGAGCTGTTTTTT,CASSPKGSGSFTGELFF
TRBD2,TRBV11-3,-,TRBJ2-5,TGTGCCAGCACCTCCGGCCTAGCGGCCGGGTGGACCCAGTACTTC,CASTSGLAAGWTQYF
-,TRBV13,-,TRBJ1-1,TGTGCCAGCAGCCCCCCAGGGCGGGAAGCTTTCTTT,CASSPPGREAFF
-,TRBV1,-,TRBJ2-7,TGCACCAGCACCCGGGACAGGCATCACGAGCAGTACTTC,CTSTRDRHHEQYF
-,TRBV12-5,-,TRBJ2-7,TGTGCTAGTGGTTTGGTAATCGGGTCCGCTTCCGAGCAGTACTTC,CASGLVIGSASEQYF
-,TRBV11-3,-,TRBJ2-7,TGTGCCAGCAGCAGAATGGAGGGCCTCTACGAGCAGTACTTC,CASSRMEGLYEQYF
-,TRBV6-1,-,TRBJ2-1,TGTGCCAGCGCCGGGGCAGTCAATGAGCAGTTCTTC,CASAGAVNEQFF
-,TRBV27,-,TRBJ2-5,TGTGCCAGCGGCCTACAAGAGACCCAGTACTTC,CASGLQETQYF
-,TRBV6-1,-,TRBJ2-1,TGTGCCAGCAGTGAAGAGATCTACAATGAGCAGTTCTTC,CASSEEIYNEQFF
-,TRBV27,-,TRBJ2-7,TGTGCCAGCAGTTTGCTTACCGGGACGGACTCCTACGAGCAGTACTTC,CASSLLTGTDSYEQYF
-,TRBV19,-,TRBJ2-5,TGTGCCAGTAGTATAGACAGGTGGGAGACCCAGTACTTC,CASSIDRWETQYF
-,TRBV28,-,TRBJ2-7,TGTGCCAGCGGACTCTACGAGCAGTACTTC,CASGLYEQYF
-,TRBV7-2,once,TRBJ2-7,TGTGCCAGCAGCTTAGAAGGTAGAGCCTACGAGCAGTACTTC,CASSLEGRAYEQYF
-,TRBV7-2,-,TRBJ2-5,TGTGCCAGCAGCCACGGTTTACTGTACCAAGAGACCCAGTACTTC,CASSHGLLYQETQYF
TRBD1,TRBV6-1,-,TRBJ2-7,TGTGCCAGCACTGACCGGGACAGGGTCCACGAGCAGTACTTC,CASTDRDRVHEQYF
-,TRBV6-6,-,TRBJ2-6,TGTGCCGGTAGGGAAGCTGGGGCCAACGTCCTGACTTTC,CAGREAGANVLTF
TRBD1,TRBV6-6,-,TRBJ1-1,TGTGCCAGCAGCGGACAGGGAGAGAGCACTGAAGCTTTCTTT,CASSGQGESTEAFF
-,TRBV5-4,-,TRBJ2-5,TGTGCCAGCAGCTTCGGGGGATCTGGGACCCAGTACTTC,CASSFGGSGTQYF
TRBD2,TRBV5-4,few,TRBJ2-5,TGTGCCAGCAGCTTACTAGCGGGAGCGGGGGGAGAGACCCAGTACTTC,CASSLLAGAGGETQYF
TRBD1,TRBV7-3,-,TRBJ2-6,TGTGCCAGCAGCTTAAGAGGGACAGGGGGCGCTGGGGCCAACGTCCTGACTTTC,CASSLRGTGGAGANVLTF
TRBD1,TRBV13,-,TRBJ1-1,TGTGCCAGCAGAGAAGGGACAGGGCCCACTGAAGCTTTCTTT,CASREGTGPTEAFF
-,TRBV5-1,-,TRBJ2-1,TGCGCCAGCAGCTTGGGGGTGGGCAATGAGCAGTTCTTC,CASSLGVGNEQFF
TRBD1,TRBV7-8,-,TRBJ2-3,TGTGCCAGCAGCTTCTCTACCGGGACAGGGTTAGGCACAGATACGCAGTATTTT,CASSFSTGTGLGTDTQYF
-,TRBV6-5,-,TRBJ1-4,TGTGCCAGCAGTCAGGGACGGGCCTATGAAAAACTGTTTTTT,CASSQGRAYEKLFF
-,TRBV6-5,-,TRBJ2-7,TGTGCCAGCAGTTACTCGATATGGCAGGGAAACTACGAGCAGTACTTC,CASSYSIWQGNYEQYF
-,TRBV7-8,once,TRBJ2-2,TGTGCCAGCAGGACCTACAGGGAAAAGACCGGGGAGCTGTTTTTT,CASRTYREKTGELFF
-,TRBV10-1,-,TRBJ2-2,TGCGCCAGCAGTACGGGGGACAGAATCACCGGGGAGCTGTTTTTT,CASSTGDRITGELFF
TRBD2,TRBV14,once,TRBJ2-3,TGTGCCAGCAGCCAAGGACTAGCGGGCCTGTATTTT,CASSQGLAGLYF
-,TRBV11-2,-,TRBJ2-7,TGTGCCAGCAGCAGATCGGGGTCCGAGCAGTACTTC,CASSRSGSEQYF
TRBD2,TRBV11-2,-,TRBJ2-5,TGTGCCAGCAGCCGTAGCGGGAGCCTCCAAGAGACCCAGTACTTC,CASSRSGSLQETQYF
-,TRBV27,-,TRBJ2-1,TGTGCCAGCATAGGTAGTGGCGCTGAGCAGTTCTTC,CASIGSGAEQFF
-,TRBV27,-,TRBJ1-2,TGTGCCAGCAGTTTCCGAGTGGGGGCTTACTATGGCTACACCTTC,CASSFRVGAYYGYTF
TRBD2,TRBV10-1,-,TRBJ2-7,TGCGCCAGCGGCGGGACTAGCGGGAACGAGCAGTACTTC,CASGGTSGNEQYF